This T cell receptor beta chain came from a study of T cell responses to AZD1222 COVID-19 vaccine. Study-wide results and limits: Donors were mostly white British, more females; clonal diversity possibly underestimated. As reported, nearly half of all spike-specific TCRs target variant regions that are unmutated. Distributed over spike, vaccine-associated CD4 TCRs predominated at 160-218 and 743-854. Researchers took repertoire samples only after the peak T cell response had come.

TCRdb's copy holds only in-frame clones and misses some; the assay was immunoSEQ multiplex PCR. The sample includes approximately 67,000 clones, roughly 85% of them seen just once. Of note for this clone: The antigen is unknown.

The sample in question was peripheral blood, obtained 28 days after the second AZD1222 dose. The receptor comes from an adult who received the AZD1222 COVID-19 vaccine.

CDR3 coding DNA: TGTGCCAGCAGTCCCTTGGGGGCGGGTCAGCCCCAGCATTTT. Protein sequence: CASSPLGAGQPQHF. The chain uses TRBV28 and TRBJ1-5; maybe TRBD1 (6 bases). Germline assignment: CDR1 MDHEN and CDR2 SYDVKM. The V end lost 5 bases, the J end lost 6 bases, and 14 bases lay between the germline ends. This CDR3 has 14 amino acids.